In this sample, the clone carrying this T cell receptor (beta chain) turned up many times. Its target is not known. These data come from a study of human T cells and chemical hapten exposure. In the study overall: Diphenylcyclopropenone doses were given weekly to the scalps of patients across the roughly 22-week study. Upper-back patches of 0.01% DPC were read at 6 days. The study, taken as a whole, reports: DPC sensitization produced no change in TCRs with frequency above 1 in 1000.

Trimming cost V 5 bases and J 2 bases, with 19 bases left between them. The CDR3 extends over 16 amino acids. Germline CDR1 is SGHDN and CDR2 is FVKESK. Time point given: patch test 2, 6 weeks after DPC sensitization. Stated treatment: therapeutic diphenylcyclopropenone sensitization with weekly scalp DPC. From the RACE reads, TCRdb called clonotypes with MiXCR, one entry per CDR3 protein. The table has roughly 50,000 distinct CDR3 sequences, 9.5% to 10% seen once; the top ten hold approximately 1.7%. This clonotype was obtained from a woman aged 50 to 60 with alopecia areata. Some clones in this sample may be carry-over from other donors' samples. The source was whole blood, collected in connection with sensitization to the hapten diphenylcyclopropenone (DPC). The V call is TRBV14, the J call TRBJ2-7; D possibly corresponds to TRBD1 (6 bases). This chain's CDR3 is CASSATWGLSTYEQYF. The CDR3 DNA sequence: TGTGCCAGCAGCGCAACGTGGGGGCTGAGTACCTACGAGCAGTACTTC.